This TCR beta chain was recovered during a study of cytomegalovirus exposure and HLA in healthy donors. Findings and caveats of the study: The study designated about 160 TCR beta chains cytomegalovirus-associated. A subsequent analysis found that TCR clusters from the first cohort also tended to co-occur in the 90 to 150 validation repertoires, with around 94% of cluster scores above 0. It was reported that the classifier diagnosed cytomegalovirus status with high specificity and sensitivity in both the original and validation cohorts.

Produced via immunoSEQ multiplex PCR; TCRdb's table is partial and in-frame only. The table lists fewer than 130,000 clones, approximately 89% of them singletons, with 1.9% in the top ten. As to this clone: The antigen is undetermined.

Germline loops: CDR1 MNHEY, CDR2 SVGAGI. The V gene lost 6 bases and the J gene lost 7 bases, with 12 bases spanning the gap. The CDR3 spans 12 residues. The donors belonged to the approximately 120-subject validation cohort, separate from the 666-subject first cohort. The chain has TRBV6-5 and TRBJ1-1; TRBD1 might be the D (6 bases). The receptor was derived from a woman aged 18-35 years in good health and CMV-seronegative. Material for sequencing was PBMCs. The DNA of the CDR3 is TGTGCCAGCAGGCCAAAGGGGGATGAAGCTTTCTTT. It specifies CASRPKGDEAFF.